The rows below give T cell receptor beta chains drawn from one sample of a study of blood T cell dynamics during melanoma immunotherapy. Libraries were prepared by immunoSEQ multiplex PCR; TCRdb keeps only in-frame clonotypes and omits some of them. The profile shows 20,000 to 30,000 clones, roughly nine tenths of them singletons. The sequences come from blood, collected from a patient treated with checkpoint blockade. The receptors derive from a human donor with melanoma. CDR3s include the opening cysteine and the closing phenylalanine or tryptophan. Fields, in order: D gene, J gene, V gene, clone size, CDR3 DNA, CDR3 protein. A D gene is named only where the DNA matches it firmly. Clone sizes are given selectively: once, few, many, or a class where the clone is expanded.

D gene: .
J gene: TRBJ1-4
V gene: TRBV10-3
clone size: .
CDR3 DNA: TGTGCCATCAGATCCGGGAAGAGTCCTAATGAAAAACTGTTTTTT
CDR3 protein: CAIRSGKSPNEKLFF

D gene: .
J gene: TRBJ2-2
V gene: TRBV10-3
clone size: .
CDR3 DNA: TGTGCCATCAGTGAGAACAGGGTCCGGACCGGGGAGCTGTTTTTT
CDR3 protein: CAISENRVRTGELFF

D gene: TRBD2
J gene: TRBJ2-3
V gene: TRBV2
clone size: .
CDR3 DNA: TGTGCCAGCAGTCCCCTAGCGGGAGGCCGTTGGGATACGCAGTATTTT
CDR3 protein: CASSPLAGGRWDTQYF

D gene: .
J gene: TRBJ2-6
V gene: TRBV27
clone size: .
CDR3 DNA: TGTGCCAGCCGGTCTGGGGCCAACGTCCTGACTTTC
CDR3 protein: CASRSGANVLTF

D gene: .
J gene: TRBJ2-2
V gene: TRBV5-5
clone size: .
CDR3 DNA: TGTGCCAGCAGCATCTCCCCGGGCGGGGAGCTGTTTTTT
CDR3 protein: CASSISPGGELFF

D gene: .
J gene: TRBJ1-4
V gene: TRBV7-9
clone size: .
CDR3 DNA: TGTGCCAGCAGCCCGCAGGGGTACACTAATGAAAAACTGTTTTTT
CDR3 protein: CASSPQGYTNEKLFF

D gene: .
J gene: TRBJ2-3
V gene: TRBV2
clone size: .
CDR3 DNA: TGTGCCAGCCGGAACGGCAGGGCGGATACGCAGTATTTT
CDR3 protein: CASRNGRADTQYF

D gene: TRBD2
J gene: TRBJ2-5
V gene: TRBV2
clone size: .
CDR3 DNA: TGTGCCAGCATCCCCAGGGAGCGGGGAGAGACCCAGTACTTC
CDR3 protein: CASIPRERGETQYF

D gene: .
J gene: TRBJ1-1
V gene: TRBV5-4
clone size: .
CDR3 DNA: TGTGCCAGCAGACGGGCGTCGTCGCCTGAAGCTTTCTTT
CDR3 protein: CASRRASSPEAFF

D gene: TRBD1
J gene: TRBJ1-4
V gene: TRBV9
clone size: once
CDR3 DNA: TGTGCCAGCAGCGTAGGGGGGGACAGATGGGCTAAAAAACTGTTTTTT
CDR3 protein: CASSVGGDRWAKKLFF

D gene: TRBD2
J gene: TRBJ2-3
V gene: TRBV5-1
clone size: .
CDR3 DNA: TGCGCCAGCAGCTTACGGGAGGGCCAAGATACGCAGTATTTT
CDR3 protein: CASSLREGQDTQYF